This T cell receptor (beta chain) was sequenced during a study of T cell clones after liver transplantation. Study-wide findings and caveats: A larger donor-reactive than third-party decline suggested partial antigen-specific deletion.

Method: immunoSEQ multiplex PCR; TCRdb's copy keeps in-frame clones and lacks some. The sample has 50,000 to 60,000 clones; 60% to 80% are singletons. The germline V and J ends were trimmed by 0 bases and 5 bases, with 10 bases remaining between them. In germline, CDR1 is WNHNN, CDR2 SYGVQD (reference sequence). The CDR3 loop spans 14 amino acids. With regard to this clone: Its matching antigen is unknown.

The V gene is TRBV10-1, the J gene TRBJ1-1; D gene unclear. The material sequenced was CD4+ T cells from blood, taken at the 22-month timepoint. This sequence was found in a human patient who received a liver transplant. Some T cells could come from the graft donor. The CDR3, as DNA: TGCGCCAGCAGTGAGTCCCTGGGAACTACTGAAGCTTTCTTT. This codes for CASSESLGTTEAFF.